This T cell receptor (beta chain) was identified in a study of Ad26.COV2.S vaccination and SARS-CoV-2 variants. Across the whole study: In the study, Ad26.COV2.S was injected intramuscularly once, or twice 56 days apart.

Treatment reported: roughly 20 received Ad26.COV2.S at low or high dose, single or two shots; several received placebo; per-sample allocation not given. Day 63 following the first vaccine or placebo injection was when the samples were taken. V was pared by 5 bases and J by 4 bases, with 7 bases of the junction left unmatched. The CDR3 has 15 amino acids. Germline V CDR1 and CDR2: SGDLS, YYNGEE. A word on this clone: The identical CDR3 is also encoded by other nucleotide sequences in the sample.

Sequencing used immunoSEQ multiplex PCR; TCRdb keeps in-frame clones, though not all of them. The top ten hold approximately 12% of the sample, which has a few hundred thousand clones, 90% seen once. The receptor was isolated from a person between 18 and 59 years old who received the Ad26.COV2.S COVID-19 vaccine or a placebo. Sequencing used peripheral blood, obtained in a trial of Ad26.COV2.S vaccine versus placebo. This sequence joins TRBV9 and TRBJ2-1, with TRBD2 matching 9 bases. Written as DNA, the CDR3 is TGTGCCAGCAGTGCTACTAGCGGGCCGTACAATGAGCAGTTCTTC. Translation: CASSATSGPYNEQFF.